Each of the 11 T cell receptor beta chains below was sequenced from the same sample in a study of OX40 agonist ivuxolimab in advanced cancers. Assay: immunoSEQ multiplex PCR; the TCRdb copy retains only in-frame clones and omits some. The sample lists 45,000 to 50,000 clones; 80% to 90% were seen once. Sequences were derived from CD4+ or CD8+ T cells sorted from blood, sampled in a trial of the OX40 agonist ivuxolimab. The receptors were sampled from an adult with an advanced solid tumor such as melanoma, head and neck, liver or kidney cancer.

The chain combines TRBV6-1 with TRBJ1-4; tentatively, D is TRBD1 (5 bases). Between the trimmed V and J ends, which lost 3 bases and 8 bases, there was a span of 10 bases. Looked up from germline, CDR1 is MNHNS and CDR2 is SASEGT. This CDR3 has 13 residues. The CDR3 DNA reads as TGTGCCAGCAGTGAGGGGGGTTGGGAAAAACTGTTTTTT. This encodes CASSEGGWEKLFF.

The J gene is TRBJ2-5, the V gene TRBV6-5; TRBD2 matches at 10 bases. The J call is doubtful: the DNA matches TRBJ2-7 better. The CDR3 is 15 amino acids. Germline V gene sequence: CDR1 MNHEY, CDR2 SVGAGI. The chain's CDR3 is CASRPTSGRAYEQYF. The DNA of the CDR3 is TGTGCCAGCAGGCCGACTAGCGGGCGAGCCTACGAGCAGTACTTC.

The V and J genes are TRBV11-3 and TRBJ2-7, with TRBD1 identical over 11 bases. V trimming: 4 bases; J trimming: 3 bases; junction bases outside the gene matches: 8. CDR1 is SGHNT and CDR2 is YENEEA in the germline V gene. The CDR3 has 16 amino acids. The CDR3 DNA is TGTGCCAGCAGCTGGGGACAGGGGGGTTCCTACTACGAGCAGTACTTC. It yields the protein CASSWGQGGSYYEQYF.

The chain has TRBV7-3 and TRBJ2-7; D might be TRBD1 (5 bases). In germline, CDR1 is SGHTA, CDR2 FQGTGA. CDR3 length: 13 amino acids. Trimming stripped 2 bases from V and 3 bases from J, with 8 bases between. The CDR3 nucleotides are TGTGCCAGCAGCTTATACAGGAACTACGAGCAGTACTTC. This sequence encodes CASSLYRNYEQYF.

V gene TRBV11-3 combines with J gene TRBJ2-1; TRBD2 might be the D (7 bases). The germline V gene has CDR1 SGHNT and CDR2 YENEEA. The CDR3 is 15 residues long. Trimming pared 0 bases from V and 4 bases from J, leaving 10 bases between. This CDR3 reads CASSLERGAYNEQFF. The CDR3 region has the DNA TGTGCCAGCAGCTTAGAACGGGGGGCGTACAATGAGCAGTTCTTC.

CDR3 sequence reads: CASSPGQVHQETQYF. CDR3 coding DNA: TGCGCCAGCAGCCCTGGACAGGTTCACCAAGAGACCCAGTACTTC. The chain is built from TRBV5-1 and TRBJ2-5; 7 nucleotides line up with TRBD1. The CDR3 loop spans 15 amino acids. J gave up 0 bases and V 4 bases, and 6 bases lay outside the gene matches. Germline CDR1 and CDR2: SGHRS and YFSETQ.

The chain employs TRBV6-1 and TRBJ2-1; D perhaps matches TRBD2 (6 bases). Between the trimmed V and J ends, which lost 8 bases and 10 bases, there was a span of 15 bases. CDR1 is MNHNS and CDR2 is SASEGT in the germline V gene. The CDR3 contains 12 residues. CDR3 in amino acids: CASRELGSEQFF. The CDR3 bases are TGTGCCAGCCGGGAGCTGGGGTCGGAGCAGTTCTTC.

The chain recombines TRBV4-3 with TRBJ2-7; 9 positions match TRBD2. This CDR3 is 18 amino acids long. V trimming: 0 bases; J trimming: 3 bases; junction bases outside the gene matches: 12. Looked up from germline, CDR1 is LGHNA and CDR2 is YSLEER. The CDR3 here is CASSQEGAIAGVNYEQYF. In DNA form, the CDR3 reads TGCGCCAGCAGCCAAGAGGGAGCTATAGCGGGGGTCAACTACGAGCAGTACTTC.

The chain links TRBV19 to TRBJ1-1; the D is unclear. V dropped 7 bases and J dropped 0 bases, with 9 bases sitting between them. This CDR3 spans 13 amino acids. CDR1 is LNHDA and CDR2 is SQIVND in the germline V gene (reference sequence). This CDR3 reads CASTLTLNTEAFF. The CDR3 DNA sequence: TGTGCCAGTACTCTGACACTGAACACTGAAGCTTTCTTT.

Concerning this clone itself: The same CDR3 can be traced to other DNA sequences in this sample. V and J are TRBV5-1 and TRBJ2-3; no definite D call. The length of the CDR3 is 11 residues. The germline CDR1 and CDR2 sequences are SGHRS and YFSETQ. V shed 0 bases and J shed 6 bases, with 2 bases lying between them. For the CDR3, the DNA is TGCGCCAGCAGCTTGGGCGATACGCAGTATTTT. It translates to CASSLGDTQYF. Filled out from reference TRBV5-1 and TRBJ2-3, the complete variable domain reads KAGVTQTPRYLIKTRGQQVTLSCSPISGHRSVSWYQQTPGQGLQFLFEYFSETQRNKGNFPGRFSGRQFSNSRSEMNVSTLELGDSALYLCASSLGDTQYFGPGTRLTVL.

This chain uses TRBV5-6 with TRBJ1-2; 8 bases align to TRBD1. CDR3 size: 13 residues. Losses at the gene ends were 4 bases for V and 8 bases for J; bases not matched to a gene: 7. The germline CDR1 and CDR2 sequences are SGHDT and YYEEEE. CDR3 bases: TGTGCCAGCAGCCCTGGACAGGGCTGGGGCTACACCTTC. This translates into CASSPGQGWGYTF.